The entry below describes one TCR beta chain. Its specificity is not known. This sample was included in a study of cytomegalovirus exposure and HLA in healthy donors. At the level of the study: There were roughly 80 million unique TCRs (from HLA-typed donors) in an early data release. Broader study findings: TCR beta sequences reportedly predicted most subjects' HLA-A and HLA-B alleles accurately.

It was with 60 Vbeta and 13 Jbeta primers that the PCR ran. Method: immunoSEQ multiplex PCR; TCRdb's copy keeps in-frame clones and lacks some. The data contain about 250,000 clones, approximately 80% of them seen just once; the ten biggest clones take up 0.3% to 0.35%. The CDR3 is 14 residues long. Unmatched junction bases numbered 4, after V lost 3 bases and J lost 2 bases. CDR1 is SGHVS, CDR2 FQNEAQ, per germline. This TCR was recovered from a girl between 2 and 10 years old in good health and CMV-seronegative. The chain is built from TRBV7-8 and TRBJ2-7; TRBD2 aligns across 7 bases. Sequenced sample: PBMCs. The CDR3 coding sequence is TGTGCCAGCAGCTTCTCTAGCGGCGCCTACGAGCAGTACTTC. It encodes CASSFSSGAYEQYF.